Included here is one TCR beta chain sequence, with context. Authors' methods: Amplification with reference gene primers provided the estimates of nucleated cell counts. Generated by immunoSEQ multiplex PCR, the TCRdb table keeps only in-frame clones and is missing some. D and trimming come from the DNA, and the V and J calls and clone size come from that table. The table lists fewer than 350,000 clones, approximately 85% of them singletons. These data are taken from a study of blood T cell repertoires in COVID-19. For the study at large: Researchers got acute and convalescent COVID-19 samples from the United States, Italy and Spain. In each case, the material was cDNA or gDNA derived from T cells, B-cell-depleted T cells, or PBMCs.

V was cut by 6 bases and J by 5 bases, with 19 bases left in between. This CDR3 region has 15 residues. Germline V lookup: CDR1 LNHDA, CDR2 SQIVND (reference sequence). The chain is built from TRBV19 and TRBJ1-2, with no clear D. The clonotype originates from a man between 18 and 35 years old with active or convalescent COVID-19. Sample: peripheral blood. This CDR3 is CASSPLLGHKYGYTF. The CDR3 DNA follows: TGTGCCAGTAGCCCCTTACTAGGCCATAAATATGGCTACACCTTC.